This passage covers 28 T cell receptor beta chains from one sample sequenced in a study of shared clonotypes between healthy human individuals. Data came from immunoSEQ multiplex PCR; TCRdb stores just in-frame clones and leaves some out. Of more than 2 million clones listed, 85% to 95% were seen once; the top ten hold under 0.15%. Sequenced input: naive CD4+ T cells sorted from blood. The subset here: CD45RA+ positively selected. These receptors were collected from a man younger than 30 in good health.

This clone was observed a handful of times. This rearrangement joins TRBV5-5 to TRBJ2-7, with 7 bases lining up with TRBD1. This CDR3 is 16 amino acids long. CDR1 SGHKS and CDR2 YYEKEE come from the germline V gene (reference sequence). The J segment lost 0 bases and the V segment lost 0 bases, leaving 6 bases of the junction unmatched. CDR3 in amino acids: CASSLAPGTVSYEQYF. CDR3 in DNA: TGTGCCAGCAGCTTGGCGCCCGGGACAGTCTCCTACGAGCAGTACTTC. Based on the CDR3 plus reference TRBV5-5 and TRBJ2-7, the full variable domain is DAGVTQSPTHLIKTRGQQVTLRCSPISGHKSVSWYQQVLGQGPQFIFQYYEKEERGRGNFPDRFSARQFPNYSSELNVNALLLGDSALYLCASSLAPGTVSYEQYFGPGTRLTVT.

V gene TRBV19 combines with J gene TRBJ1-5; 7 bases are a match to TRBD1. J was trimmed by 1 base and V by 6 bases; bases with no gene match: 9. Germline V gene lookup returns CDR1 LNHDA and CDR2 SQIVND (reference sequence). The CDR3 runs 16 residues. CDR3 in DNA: TGTGCCAGTAGGCTATCGGGACAGCTAAGCAATCAGCCCCAGCATTTT. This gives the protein CASRLSGQLSNQPQHF.

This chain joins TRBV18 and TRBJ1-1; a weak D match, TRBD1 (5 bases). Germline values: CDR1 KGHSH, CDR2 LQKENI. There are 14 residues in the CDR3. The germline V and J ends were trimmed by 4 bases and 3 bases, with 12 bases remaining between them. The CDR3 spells CASSRAGHDTEAFF. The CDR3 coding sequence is TGTGCCAGCTCACGAGCGGGGCACGACACTGAAGCTTTCTTT. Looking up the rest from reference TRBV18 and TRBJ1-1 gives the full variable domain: NAGVMQNPRHLVRRRGQEARLRCSPMKGHSHVYWYRQLPEEGLKFMVYLQKENIIDESGMPKERFSAEFPKEGPSILRIQQVVRGDSAAYFCASSRAGHDTEAFFGQGTRLTVV.

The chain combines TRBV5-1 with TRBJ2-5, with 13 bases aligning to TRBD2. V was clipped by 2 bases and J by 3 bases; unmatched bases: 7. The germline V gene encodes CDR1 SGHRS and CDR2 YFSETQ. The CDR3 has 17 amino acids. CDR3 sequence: CASSLEGLAGAEETQYF. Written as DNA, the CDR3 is TGCGCCAGCAGCTTAGAAGGACTAGCGGGAGCTGAAGAGACCCAGTACTTC. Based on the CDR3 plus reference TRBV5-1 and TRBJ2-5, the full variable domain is KAGVTQTPRYLIKTRGQQVTLSCSPISGHRSVSWYQQTPGQGLQFLFEYFSETQRNKGNFPGRFSGRQFSNSRSEMNVSTLELGDSALYLCASSLEGLAGAEETQYFGPGTRLLVL.

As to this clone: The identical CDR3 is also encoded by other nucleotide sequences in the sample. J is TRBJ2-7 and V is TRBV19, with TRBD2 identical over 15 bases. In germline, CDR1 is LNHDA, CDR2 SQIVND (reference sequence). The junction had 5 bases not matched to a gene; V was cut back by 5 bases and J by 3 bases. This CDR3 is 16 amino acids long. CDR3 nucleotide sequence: TGTGCCAGTAGTCCAAGGACTAGCGGGAGGGTCTACGAGCAGTACTTC. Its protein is CASSPRTSGRVYEQYF. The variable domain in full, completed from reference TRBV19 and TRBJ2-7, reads DGGITQSPKYLFRKEGQNVTLSCEQNLNHDAMYWYRQDPGQGLRLIYYSQIVNDFQKGDIAEGYSVSREKKESFPLTVTSAQKNPTAFYLCASSPRTSGRVYEQYFGPGTRLTVT.

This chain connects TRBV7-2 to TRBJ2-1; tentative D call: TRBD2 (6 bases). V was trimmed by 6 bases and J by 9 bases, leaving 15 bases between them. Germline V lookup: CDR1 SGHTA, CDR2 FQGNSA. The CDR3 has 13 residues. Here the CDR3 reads CASREPGGGEQFF. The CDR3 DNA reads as TGTGCCAGCAGAGAGCCCGGGGGAGGTGAGCAGTTCTTC.

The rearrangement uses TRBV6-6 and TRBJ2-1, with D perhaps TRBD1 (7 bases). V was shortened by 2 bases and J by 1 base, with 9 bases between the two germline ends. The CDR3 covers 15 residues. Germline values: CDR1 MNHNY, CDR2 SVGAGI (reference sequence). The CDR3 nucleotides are TGTGCCAGCAGTTACCCAGGGGGGTCCTACAATGAGCAGTTCTTC. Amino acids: CASSYPGGSYNEQFF.

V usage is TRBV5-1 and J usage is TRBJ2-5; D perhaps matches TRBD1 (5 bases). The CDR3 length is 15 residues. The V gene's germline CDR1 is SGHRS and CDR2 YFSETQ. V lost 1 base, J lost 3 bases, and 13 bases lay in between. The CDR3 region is CASSLSRVWEETQYF. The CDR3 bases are TGCGCCAGCAGCTTGTCCAGGGTGTGGGAAGAGACCCAGTACTTC.

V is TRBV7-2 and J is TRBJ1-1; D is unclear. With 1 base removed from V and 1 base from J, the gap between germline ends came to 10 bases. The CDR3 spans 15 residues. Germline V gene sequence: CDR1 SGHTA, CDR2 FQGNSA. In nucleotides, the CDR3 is TGTGCCAGCAGCTTAGTAATCAAAGGGAACACTGAAGCTTTCTTT. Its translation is CASSLVIKGNTEAFF. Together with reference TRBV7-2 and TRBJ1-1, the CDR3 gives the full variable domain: GAGVSQSPSNKVTEKGKDVELRCDPISGHTALYWYRQSLGQGLEFLIYFQGNSAPDKSGLPSDRFSAERTGGSVSTLTIQRTQQEDSAVYLCASSLVIKGNTEAFFGQGTRLTVV.

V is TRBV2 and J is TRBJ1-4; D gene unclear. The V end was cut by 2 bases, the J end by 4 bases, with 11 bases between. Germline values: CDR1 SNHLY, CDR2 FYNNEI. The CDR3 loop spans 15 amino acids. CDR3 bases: TGTGCCAGCAGTGAAATGGGAGGGTTTAATGAAAAACTGTTTTTT. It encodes CASSEMGGFNEKLFF.

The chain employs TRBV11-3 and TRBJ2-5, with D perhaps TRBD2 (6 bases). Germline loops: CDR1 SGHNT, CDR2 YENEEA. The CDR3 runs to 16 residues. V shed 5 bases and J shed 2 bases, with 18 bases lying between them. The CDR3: CASSEAGWGRQETQYF. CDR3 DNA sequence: TGTGCCAGCAGCGAAGCAGGGTGGGGGAGGCAAGAGACCCAGTACTTC.

In DNA, the CDR3 is TGTGCCAGCAGTTACAAAAAGCGGGGACCTTACGAGCAGTACTTC. This encodes CASSYKKRGPYEQYF. The V gene is TRBV6-5, the J gene TRBJ2-7, with TRBD2 identical over 7 bases. The CDR3 runs 15 residues. Germline assignment: CDR1 MNHEY and CDR2 SVGAGI. V shed 2 bases and J 4 bases; nucleotides not matched to a gene: 8.

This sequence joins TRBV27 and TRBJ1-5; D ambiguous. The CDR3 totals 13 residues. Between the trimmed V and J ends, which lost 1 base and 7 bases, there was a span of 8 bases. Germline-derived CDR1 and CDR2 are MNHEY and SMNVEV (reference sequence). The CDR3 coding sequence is TGTGCCAGCAGTTTATTTGATGGGCAGCCCCAGCATTTT. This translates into CASSLFDGQPQHF.

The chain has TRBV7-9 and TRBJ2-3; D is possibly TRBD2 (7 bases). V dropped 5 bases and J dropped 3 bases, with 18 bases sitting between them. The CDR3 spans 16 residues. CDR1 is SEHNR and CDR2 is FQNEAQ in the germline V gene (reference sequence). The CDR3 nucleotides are TGTGCCAGCAGCCCCGCCGGGGGGCTGGTGACAGATACGCAGTATTTT. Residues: CASSPAGGLVTDTQYF.

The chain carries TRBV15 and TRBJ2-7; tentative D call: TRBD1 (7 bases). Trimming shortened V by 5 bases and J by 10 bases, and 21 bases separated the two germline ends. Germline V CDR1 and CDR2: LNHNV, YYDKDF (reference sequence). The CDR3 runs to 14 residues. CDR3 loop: CATSPSLGGGVQYF. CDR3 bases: TGTGCCACCAGCCCCTCCCTCGGAGGGGGCGTACAGTACTTC. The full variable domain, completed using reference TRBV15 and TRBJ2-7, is DAMVIQNPRYQVTQFGKPVTLSCSQTLNHNVMYWYQQKSSQAPKLLFHYYDKDFNNEADTPDNFQSRRPNTSFCFLDIRSPGLGDTAMYLCATSPSLGGGVQYFGPGTRLTVT.

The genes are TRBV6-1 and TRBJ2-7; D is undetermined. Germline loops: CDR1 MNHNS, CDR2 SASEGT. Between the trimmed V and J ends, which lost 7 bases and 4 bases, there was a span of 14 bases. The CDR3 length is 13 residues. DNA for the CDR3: TGTGCCAGCACCCAGCTACCGAAATACGAGCAGTACTTC. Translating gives CASTQLPKYEQYF.

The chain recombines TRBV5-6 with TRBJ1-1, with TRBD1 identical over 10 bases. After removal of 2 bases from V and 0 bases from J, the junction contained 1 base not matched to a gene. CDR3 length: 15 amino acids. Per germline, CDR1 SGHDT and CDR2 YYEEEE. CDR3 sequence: CASSFGTGVNTEAFF. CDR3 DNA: TGTGCCAGCAGCTTTGGGACAGGGGTGAACACTGAAGCTTTCTTT.

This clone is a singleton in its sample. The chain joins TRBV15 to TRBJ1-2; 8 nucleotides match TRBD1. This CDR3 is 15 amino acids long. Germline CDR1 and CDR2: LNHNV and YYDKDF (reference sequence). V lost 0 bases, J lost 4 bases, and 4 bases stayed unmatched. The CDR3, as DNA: TGTGCCACCAGCAGAGAAGAGGGACAGGTCTATGGCTACACCTTC. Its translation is CATSREEGQVYGYTF.

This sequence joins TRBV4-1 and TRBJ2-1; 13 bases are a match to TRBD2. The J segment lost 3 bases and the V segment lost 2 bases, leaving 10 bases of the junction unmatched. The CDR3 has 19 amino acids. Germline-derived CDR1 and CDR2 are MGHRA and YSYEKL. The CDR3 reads CASSQMTSGGPGLYNEQFF. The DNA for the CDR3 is TGCGCCAGCAGCCAAATGACTAGCGGGGGGCCCGGCCTCTACAATGAGCAGTTCTTC.

CDR3 sequence: CASSLEGSGFYEQYF. The DNA for the CDR3 is TGTGCCAGCAGCTTAGAAGGGTCCGGGTTCTACGAGCAGTACTTC. The chain combines TRBV7-9 with TRBJ2-7; D is undetermined. V was clipped by 1 base and J by 3 bases, with 13 bases between them. This CDR3 is 15 amino acids long. CDR1 and CDR2 from the germline V gene are SEHNR and FQNEAQ (reference sequence).

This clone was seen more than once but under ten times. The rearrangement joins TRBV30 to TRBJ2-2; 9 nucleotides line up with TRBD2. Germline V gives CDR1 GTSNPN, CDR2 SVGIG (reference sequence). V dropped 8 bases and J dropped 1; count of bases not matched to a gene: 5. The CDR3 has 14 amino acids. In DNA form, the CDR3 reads TGTGCCCAAAGTAGCGGGGGGAACACCGGGGAGCTGTTTTTT. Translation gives CAQSSGGNTGELFF.

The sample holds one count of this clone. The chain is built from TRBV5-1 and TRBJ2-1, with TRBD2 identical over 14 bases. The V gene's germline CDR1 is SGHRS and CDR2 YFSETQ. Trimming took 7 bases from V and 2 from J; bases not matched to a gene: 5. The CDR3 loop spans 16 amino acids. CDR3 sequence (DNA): TGCGCCAGCGGTCCGACTAGCGGGAGGGCCTACAATGAGCAGTTCTTC. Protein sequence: CASGPTSGRAYNEQFF.

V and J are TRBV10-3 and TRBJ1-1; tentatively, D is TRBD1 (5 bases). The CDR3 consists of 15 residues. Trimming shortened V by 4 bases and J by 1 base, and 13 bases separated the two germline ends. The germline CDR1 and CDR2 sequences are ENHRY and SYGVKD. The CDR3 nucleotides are TGTGCCATCAGTGTAAGGGGCGGAGAGAACACTGAAGCTTTCTTT. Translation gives CAISVRGGENTEAFF.

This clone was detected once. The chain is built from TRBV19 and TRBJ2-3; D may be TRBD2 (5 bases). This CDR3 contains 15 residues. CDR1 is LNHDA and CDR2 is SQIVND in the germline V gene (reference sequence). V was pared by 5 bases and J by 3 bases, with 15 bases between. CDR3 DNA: TGTGCCAGTAGTCCATGGCAGACGGGGACAGATACGCAGTATTTT. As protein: CASSPWQTGTDTQYF. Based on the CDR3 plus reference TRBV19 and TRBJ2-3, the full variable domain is DGGITQSPKYLFRKEGQNVTLSCEQNLNHDAMYWYRQDPGQGLRLIYYSQIVNDFQKGDIAEGYSVSREKKESFPLTVTSAQKNPTAFYLCASSPWQTGTDTQYFGPGTRLTVL.

CDR3 protein: CASKGSNQPQHF. As DNA, the CDR3 is TGTGCCTCCAAGGGAAGCAATCAGCCCCAGCATTTT. This sequence joins TRBV6-5 and TRBJ1-5; no definite D call. The V gene's germline CDR1 is MNHEY and CDR2 SVGAGI. The CDR3 is 12 amino acids. V lost 11 bases to trimming and J lost 1 base, with 9 bases between them.

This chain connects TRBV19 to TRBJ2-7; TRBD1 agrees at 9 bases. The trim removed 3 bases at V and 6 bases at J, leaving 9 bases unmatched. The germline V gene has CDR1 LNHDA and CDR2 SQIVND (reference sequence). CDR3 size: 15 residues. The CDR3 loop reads CASSIPGQGTREQYF. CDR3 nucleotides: TGTGCCAGTAGTATCCCCGGACAGGGGACCCGCGAGCAGTACTTC.

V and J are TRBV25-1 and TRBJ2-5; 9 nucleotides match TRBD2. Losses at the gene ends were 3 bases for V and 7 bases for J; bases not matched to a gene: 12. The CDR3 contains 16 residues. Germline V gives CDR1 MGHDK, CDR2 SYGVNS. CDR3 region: CASSDSSGGPRGTQYF. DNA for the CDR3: TGTGCCAGCAGTGATAGTAGCGGGGGTCCGAGGGGGACCCAGTACTTC.

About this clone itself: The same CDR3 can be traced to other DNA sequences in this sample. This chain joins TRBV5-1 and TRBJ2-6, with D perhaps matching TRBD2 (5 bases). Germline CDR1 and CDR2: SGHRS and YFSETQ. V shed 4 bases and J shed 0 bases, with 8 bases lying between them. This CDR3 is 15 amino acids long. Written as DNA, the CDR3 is TGCGCCAGCAGCATCGGGAACTCTGGGGCCAACGTCCTGACTTTC. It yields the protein CASSIGNSGANVLTF.